The present TCR beta chain was sequenced within a study of cytomegalovirus exposure and HLA in healthy donors. In regard to this clone: Its specificity is unknown.

Study-wide results and caveats: The records held CMV serostatus as the only immune exposure information. TCR association rates varied by HLA locus in a later analysis, with DRB1 highest and HLA-C lowest.

Primers for the PCR totalled 60 Vbeta and 13 Jbeta. The repertoire was sequenced with immunoSEQ multiplex PCR; TCRdb's copy has only in-frame clones and lacks some. The profile shows under 200,000 clones, around 77% of them singletons. The V gene end was trimmed by 5 bases and the J gene end by 5 bases; junction bases not matched to a gene: 17. Germline V gene lookup returns CDR1 WSHSY and CDR2 SAAADI. The CDR3 spans 17 residues. The sequencing sample was made of PBMCs. The chain has TRBV10-2 and TRBJ1-2; 7 nucleotides align to TRBD1. The receptor's source is a man in his 60s in good health and CMV-seronegative. The CDR3 loop is CASSPRTGGISEYGYTF. CDR3 coding DNA: TGCGCCAGCAGTCCTCGGACAGGCGGAATATCGGAATATGGCTACACCTTC.